Sequencing of this T cell receptor (beta chain) was carried out in a study of T-cell reconstitution after alpha-beta-depleted transplantation in children. V was clipped by 6 bases and J by 3 bases, with 18 bases between them. This CDR3 contains 15 residues. Germline V gene data show CDR1 as MDHEN and CDR2 as SYDVKM. The table lists this clonotype with a few counts. Unique molecular identifiers were built into the TCRbeta library. MiXCR, run by TCRdb on the PCR reads, gives a single entry per CDR3 protein. Of 490,000 or so distinct CDR3 sequences in the sample, around an eighth are singletons; the top ten hold more than 5.5%.

The clonotype was recovered from a human donor who donated a stem cell graft to a child with combined immunodeficiency. The chain joins TRBV28 to TRBJ2-7, with D uncertain. Sequences were derived from PBMCs from the stem cell graft donor, sampled from the stem cell graft. The CDR3 region is CASSHQEGLFYEQYF. In DNA, the CDR3 is TGTGCCAGCAGCCACCAAGAAGGGCTGTTCTACGAGCAGTACTTC.